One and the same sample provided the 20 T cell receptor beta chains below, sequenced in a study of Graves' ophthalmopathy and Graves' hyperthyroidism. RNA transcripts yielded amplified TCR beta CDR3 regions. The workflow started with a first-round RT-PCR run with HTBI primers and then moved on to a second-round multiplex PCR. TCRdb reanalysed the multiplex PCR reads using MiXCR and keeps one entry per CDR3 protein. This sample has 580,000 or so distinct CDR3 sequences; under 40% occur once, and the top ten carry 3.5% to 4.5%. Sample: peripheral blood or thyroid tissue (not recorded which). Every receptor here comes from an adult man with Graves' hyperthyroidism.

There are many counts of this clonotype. CDR3 amino acids: CANRADGTSNYGYTF. The DNA of the CDR3 is TGTGCCAACCGAGCAGACGGGACCTCTAACTATGGCTACACCTTC. This chain links TRBV2 with TRBJ1-2; D may be TRBD1 (5 bases). Trimming took off 10 bases at V and 0 bases at J, with 18 bases between the two ends. CDR1 and CDR2 (germline): SNHLY, FYNNEI. The CDR3 consists of 15 residues. Complete variable domain (other parts from reference TRBV2 and TRBJ1-2): EPEVTQTPSHQVTQMGQEVILRCVPISNHLYFYWYRQILGQKVEFLVSFYNNEISEKSEIFDDQFSVERPDGSNFTLKIRSTKLEDSAMYFCANRADGTSNYGYTFGSGTRLTVV.

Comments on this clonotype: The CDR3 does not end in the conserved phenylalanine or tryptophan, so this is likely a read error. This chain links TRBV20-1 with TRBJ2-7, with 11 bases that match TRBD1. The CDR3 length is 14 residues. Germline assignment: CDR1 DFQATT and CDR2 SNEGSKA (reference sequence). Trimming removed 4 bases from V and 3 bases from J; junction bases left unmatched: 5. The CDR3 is CSAKPGQGDYEQYL. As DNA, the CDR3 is TGCAGTGCTAAACCGGGACAGGGGGACTACGAGCAGTACCTC.

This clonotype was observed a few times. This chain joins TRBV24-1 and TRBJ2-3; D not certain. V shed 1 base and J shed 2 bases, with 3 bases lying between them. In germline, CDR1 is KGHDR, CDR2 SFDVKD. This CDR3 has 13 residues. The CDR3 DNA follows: TGTGCCACCAGTGATTTCTTCACAGATACGCAGTATTTT. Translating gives CATSDFFTDTQYF.

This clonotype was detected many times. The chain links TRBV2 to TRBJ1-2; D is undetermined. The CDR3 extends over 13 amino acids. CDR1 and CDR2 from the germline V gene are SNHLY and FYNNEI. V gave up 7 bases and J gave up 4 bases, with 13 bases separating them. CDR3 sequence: CASTAARGYGYTF. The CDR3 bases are TGTGCCAGCACCGCGGCACGGGGCTATGGCTACACCTTC.

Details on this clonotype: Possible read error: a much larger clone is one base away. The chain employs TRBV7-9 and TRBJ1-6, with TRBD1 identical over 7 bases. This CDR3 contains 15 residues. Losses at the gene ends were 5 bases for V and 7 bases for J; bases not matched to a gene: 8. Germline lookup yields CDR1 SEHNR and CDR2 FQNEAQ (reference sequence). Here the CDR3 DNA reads TGTGCCAGCAGCCTTCCTACGGGACAGAATTCACCCCTCCACTTT. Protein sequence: CASSLPTGQNSPLHF.

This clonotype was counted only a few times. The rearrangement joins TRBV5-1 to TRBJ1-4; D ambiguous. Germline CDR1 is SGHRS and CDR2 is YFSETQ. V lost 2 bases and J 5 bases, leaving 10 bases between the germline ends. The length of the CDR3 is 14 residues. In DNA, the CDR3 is TGCGCCAGCAGCTTCCGGAGAGGAAATGAAAAACTGTTTTTT. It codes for CASSFRRGNEKLFF.

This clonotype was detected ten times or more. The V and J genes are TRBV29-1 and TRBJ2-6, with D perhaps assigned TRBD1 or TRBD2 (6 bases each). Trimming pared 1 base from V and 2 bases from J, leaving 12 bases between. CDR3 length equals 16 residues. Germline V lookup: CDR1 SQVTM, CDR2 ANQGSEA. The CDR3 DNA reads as TGCAGCGTTGAAGTATTGGGGGGCGCTGGGGCCAACGTCCTGACTTTC. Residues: CSVEVLGGAGANVLTF.

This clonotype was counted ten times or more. CDR3 sequence reads: CASSIGQENSPLHF. The CDR3 nucleotides read TGTGCCAGTAGTATAGGTCAGGAGAATTCACCCCTCCACTTT. The V and J genes are TRBV19 and TRBJ1-6; D ambiguous. CDR1 LNHDA and CDR2 SQIVND come from the germline V gene (reference sequence). Trimming left V 1 base short and J 7 bases short, with 8 bases between. The CDR3 runs to 14 residues.

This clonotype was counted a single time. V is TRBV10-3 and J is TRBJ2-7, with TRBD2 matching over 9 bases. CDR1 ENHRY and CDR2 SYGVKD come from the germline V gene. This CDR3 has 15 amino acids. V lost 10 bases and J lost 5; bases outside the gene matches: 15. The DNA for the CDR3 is TGTGCCACCCAAAGGGTAGCGGGGGTAGGGAACGAGCAGTACTTC. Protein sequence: CATQRVAGVGNEQYF.

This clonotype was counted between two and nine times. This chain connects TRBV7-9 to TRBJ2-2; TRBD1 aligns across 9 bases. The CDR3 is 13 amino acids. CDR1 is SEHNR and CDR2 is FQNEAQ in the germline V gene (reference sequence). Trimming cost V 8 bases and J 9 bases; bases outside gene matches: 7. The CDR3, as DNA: TGTGCCAGCGGCCCTACAGGGGGCCGGGAGCTGTTTTTT. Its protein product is CASGPTGGRELFF.

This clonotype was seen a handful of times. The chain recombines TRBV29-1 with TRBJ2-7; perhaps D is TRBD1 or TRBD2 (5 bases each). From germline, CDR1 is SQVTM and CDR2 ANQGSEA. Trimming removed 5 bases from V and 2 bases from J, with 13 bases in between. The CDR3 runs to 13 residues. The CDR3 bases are TGCAGCGTTACCGGGACGGCGACCTACGAGCAGTACTTC. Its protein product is CSVTGTATYEQYF.

This CDR3 reads CASSPPGTGSSYNSPLHF. Here the CDR3 DNA reads TGTGCCAGCAGCCCTCCGGGGACAGGGAGCTCCTATAATTCACCCCTCCACTTT. V and J are TRBV7-2 and TRBJ1-6; 9 bases agree with TRBD1. The V gene end was trimmed by 5 bases and the J gene end by 0 bases; junction bases not matched to a gene: 8. The CDR3 loop spans 18 amino acids. Germline CDR1 reads SGHTA; CDR2 reads FQGNSA.

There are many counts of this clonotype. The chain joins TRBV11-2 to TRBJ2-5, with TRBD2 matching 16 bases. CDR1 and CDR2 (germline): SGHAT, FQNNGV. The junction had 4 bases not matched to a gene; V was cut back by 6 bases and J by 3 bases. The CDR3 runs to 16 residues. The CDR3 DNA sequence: TGTGCCAGCAGGTCCGGGACTAGCGGGGGGGAAGAGACCCAGTACTTC. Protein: CASRSGTSGGEETQYF.

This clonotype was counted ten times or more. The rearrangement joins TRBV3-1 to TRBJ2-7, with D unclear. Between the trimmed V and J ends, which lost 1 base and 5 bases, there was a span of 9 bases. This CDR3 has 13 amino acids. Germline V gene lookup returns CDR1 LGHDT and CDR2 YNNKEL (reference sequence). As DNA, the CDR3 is TGTGCCAGCAGCCAAGCTGCCGAGGACGAGCAGTACTTC. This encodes CASSQAAEDEQYF.

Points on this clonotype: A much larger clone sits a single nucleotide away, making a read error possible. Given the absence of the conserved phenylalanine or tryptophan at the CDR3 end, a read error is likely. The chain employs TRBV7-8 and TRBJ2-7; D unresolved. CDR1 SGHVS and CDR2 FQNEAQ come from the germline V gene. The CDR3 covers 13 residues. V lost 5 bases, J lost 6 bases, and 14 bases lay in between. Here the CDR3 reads CASSGLRLGEQYL. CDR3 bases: TGTGCCAGCAGCGGGCTAAGGCTCGGCGAGCAGTACCTC.

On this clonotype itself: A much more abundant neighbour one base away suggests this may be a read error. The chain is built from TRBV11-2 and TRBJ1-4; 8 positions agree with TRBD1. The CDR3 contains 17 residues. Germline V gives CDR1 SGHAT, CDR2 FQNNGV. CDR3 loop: CASSFWDRRSTNEKMFF. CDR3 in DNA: TGTGCCAGCAGCTTCTGGGACAGGCGGTCAACTAATGAAAAAATGTTTTTT. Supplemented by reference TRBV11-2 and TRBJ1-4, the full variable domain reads EAGVAQSPRYKIIEKRQSVAFWCNPISGHATLYWYQQILGQGPKLLIQFQNNGVVDDSQLPKDRFSAERLKGVDSTLKIQPAKLEDSAVYLCASSFWDRRSTNEKMFFGSGTQLSVL.

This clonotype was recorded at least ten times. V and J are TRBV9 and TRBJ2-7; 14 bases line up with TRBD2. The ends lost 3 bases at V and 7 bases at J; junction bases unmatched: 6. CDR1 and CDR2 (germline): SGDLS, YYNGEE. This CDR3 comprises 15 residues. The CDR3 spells CASSATGTSGGEQYF. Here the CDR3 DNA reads TGTGCCAGCAGCGCCACCGGGACTAGCGGGGGTGAGCAGTACTTC.

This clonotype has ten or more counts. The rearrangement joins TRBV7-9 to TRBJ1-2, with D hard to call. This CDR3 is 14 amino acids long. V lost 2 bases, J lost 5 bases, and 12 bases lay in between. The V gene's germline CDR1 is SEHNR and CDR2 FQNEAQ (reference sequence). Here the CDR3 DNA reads TGTGCCAGCAGCTTAACTCTTAATGAGTATGGCTACACCTTC. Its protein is CASSLTLNEYGYTF.

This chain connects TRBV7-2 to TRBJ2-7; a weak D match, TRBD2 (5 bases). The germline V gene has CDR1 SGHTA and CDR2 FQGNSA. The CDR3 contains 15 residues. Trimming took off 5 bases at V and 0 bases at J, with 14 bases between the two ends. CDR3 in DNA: TGTGCCAGCAGCCCGCGGGTCAGAGGCTCCTACGAGCAGTACTTC. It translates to CASSPRVRGSYEQYF.

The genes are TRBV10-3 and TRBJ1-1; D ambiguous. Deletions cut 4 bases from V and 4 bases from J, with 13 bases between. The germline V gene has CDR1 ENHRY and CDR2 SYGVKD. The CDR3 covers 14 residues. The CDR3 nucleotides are TGTGCCATCAGTGGAGGGAGGGATGGCACTGAAGCTTTCTTT. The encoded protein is CAISGGRDGTEAFF.